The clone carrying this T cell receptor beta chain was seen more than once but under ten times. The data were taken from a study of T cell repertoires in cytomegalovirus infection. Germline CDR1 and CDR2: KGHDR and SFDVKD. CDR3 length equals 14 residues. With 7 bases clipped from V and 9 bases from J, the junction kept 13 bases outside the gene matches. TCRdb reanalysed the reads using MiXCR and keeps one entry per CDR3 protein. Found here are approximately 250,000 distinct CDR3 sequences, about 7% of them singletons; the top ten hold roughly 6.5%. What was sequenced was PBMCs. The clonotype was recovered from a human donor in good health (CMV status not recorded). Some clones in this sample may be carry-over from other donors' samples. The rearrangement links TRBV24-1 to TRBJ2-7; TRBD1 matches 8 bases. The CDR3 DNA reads TGTGCCACCAGCGCTAGACAGGGGTGGTCAGGGCAGTACTTC. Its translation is CATSARQGWSGQYF.